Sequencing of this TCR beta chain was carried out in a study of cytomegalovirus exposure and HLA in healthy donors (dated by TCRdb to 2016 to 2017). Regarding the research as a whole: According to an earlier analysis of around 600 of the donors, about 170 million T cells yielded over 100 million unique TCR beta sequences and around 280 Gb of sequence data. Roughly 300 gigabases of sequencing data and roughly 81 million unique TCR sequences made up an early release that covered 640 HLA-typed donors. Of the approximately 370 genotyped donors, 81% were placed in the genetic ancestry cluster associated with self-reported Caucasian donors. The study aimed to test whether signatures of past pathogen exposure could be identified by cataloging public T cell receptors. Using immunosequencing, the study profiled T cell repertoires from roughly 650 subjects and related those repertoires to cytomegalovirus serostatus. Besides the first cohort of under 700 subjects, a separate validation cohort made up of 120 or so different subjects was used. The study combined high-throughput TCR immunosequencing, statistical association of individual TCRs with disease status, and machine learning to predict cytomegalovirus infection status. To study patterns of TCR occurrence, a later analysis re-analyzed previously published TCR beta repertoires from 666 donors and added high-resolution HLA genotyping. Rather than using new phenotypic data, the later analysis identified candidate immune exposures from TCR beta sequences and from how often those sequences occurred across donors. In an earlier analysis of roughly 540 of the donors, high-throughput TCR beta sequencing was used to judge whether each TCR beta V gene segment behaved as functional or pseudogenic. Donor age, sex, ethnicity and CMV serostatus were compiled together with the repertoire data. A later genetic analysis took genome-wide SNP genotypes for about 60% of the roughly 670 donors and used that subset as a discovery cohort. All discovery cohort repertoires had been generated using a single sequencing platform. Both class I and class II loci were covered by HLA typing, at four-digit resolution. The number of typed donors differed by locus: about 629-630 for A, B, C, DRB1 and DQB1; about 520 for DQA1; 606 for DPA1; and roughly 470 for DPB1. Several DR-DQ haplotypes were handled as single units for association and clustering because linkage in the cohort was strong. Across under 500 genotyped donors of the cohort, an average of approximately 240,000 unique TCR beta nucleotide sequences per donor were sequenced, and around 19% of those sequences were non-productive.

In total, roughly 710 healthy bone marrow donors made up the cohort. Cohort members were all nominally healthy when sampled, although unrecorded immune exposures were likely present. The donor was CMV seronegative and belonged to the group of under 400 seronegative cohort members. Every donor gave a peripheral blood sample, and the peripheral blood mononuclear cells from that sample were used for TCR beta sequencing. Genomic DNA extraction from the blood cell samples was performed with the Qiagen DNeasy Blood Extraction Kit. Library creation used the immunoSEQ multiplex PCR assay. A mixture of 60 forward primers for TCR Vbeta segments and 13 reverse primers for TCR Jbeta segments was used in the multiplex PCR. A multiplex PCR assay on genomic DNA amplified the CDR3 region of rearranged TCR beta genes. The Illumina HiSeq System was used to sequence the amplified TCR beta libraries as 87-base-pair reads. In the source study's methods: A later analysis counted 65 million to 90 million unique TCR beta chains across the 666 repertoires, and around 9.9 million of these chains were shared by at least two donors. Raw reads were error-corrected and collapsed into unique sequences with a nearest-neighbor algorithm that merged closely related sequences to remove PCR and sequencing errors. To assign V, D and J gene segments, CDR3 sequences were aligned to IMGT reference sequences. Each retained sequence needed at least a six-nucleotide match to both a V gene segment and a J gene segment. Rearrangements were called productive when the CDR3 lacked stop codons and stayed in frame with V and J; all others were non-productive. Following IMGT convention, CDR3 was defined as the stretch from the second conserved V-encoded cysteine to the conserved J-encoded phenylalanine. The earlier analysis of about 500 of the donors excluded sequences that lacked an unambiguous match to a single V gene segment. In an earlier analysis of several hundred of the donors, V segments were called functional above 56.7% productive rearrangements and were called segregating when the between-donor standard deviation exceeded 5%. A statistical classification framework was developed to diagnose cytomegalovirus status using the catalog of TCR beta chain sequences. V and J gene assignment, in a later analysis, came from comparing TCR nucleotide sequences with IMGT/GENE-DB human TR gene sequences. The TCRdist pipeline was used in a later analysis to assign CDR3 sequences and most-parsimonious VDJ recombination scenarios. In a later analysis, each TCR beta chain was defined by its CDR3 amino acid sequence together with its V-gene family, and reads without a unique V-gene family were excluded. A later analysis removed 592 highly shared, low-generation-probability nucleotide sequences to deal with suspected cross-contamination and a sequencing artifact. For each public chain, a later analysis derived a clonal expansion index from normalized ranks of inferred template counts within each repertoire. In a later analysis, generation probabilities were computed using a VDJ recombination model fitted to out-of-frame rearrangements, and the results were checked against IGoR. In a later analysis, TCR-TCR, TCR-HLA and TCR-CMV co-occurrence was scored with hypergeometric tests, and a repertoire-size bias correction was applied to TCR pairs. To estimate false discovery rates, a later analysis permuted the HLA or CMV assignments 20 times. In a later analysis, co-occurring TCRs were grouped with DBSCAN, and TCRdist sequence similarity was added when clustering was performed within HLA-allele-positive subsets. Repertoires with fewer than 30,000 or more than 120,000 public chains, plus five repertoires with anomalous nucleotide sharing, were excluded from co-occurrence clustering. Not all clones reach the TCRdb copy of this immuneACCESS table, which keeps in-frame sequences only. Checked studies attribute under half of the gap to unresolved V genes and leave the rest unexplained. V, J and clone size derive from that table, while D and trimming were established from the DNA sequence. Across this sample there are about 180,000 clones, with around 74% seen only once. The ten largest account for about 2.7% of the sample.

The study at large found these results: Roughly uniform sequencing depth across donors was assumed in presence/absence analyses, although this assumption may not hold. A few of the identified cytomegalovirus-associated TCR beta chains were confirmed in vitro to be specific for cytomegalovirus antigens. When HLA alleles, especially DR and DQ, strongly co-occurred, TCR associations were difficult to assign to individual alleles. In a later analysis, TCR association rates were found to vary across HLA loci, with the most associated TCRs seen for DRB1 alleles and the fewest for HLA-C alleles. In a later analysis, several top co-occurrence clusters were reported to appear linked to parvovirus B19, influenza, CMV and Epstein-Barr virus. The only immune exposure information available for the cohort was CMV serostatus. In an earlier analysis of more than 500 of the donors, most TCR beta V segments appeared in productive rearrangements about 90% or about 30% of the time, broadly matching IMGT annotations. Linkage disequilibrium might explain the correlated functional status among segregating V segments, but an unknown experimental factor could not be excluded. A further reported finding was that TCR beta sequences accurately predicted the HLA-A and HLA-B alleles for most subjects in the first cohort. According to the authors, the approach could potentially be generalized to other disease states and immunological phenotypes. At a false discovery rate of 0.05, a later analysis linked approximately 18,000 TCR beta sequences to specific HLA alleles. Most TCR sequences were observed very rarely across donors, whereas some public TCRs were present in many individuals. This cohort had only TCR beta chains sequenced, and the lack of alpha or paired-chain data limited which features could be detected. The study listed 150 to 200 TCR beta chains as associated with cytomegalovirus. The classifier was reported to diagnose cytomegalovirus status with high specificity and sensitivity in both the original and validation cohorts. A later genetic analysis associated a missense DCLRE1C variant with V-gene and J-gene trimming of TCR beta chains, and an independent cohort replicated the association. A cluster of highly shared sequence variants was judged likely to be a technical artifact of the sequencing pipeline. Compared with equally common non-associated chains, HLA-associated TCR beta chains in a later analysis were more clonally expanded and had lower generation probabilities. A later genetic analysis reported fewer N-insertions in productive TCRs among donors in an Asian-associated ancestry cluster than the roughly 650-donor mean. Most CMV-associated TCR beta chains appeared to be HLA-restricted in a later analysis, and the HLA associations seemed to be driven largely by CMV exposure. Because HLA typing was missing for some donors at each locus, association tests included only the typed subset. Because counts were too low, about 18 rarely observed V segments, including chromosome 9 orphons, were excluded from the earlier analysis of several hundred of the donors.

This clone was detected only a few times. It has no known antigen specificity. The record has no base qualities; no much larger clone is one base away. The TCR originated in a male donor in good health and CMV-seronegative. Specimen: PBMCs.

The CDR3 loop reads CSERAQNEQFF. The DNA sequence is TGCAGCGAGCGGGCCCAGAATGAGCAGTTCTTC. This chain is built from TRBV29-1 and TRBJ2-1; TRBD2 is a possible D gene, resting on 6 matching bases. The germline V gene gives CDR1 as SQVTM and CDR2 as ANQGSEA. The cysteine opens and the phenylalanine closes a CDR3 of 11 amino acids. Of all the DNA, just the CDR3 is kept, 33 bases in frame from base 1. V gives up 7 bases and J gives up 7 bases, and the segment between their germline ends measures 11 bases.